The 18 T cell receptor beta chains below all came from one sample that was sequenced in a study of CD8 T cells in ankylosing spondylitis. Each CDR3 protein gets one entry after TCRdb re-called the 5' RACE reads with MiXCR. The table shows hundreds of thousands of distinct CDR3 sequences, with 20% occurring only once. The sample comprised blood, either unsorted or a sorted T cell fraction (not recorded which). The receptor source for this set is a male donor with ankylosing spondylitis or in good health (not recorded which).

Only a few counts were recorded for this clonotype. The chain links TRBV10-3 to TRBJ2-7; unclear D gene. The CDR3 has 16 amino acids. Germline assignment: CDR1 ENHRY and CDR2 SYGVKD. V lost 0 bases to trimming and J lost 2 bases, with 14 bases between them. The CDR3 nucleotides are TGTGCCATCAGTGAGTCCGTGTCCTCGTCCACCTACGAGCAGTACGTC. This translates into CAISESVSSSTYEQYV.

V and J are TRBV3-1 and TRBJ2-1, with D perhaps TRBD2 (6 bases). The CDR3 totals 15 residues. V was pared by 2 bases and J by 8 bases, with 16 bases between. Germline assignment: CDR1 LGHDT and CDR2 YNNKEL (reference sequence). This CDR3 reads CASSQWGGTADEQFF. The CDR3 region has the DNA TGTGCCAGCAGCCAATGGGGCGGGACCGCGGATGAGCAGTTCTTC.

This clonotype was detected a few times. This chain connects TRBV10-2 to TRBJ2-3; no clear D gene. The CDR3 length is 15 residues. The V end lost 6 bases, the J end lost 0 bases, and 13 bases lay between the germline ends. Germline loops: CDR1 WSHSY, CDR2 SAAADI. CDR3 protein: CASRTGVLSTDTQYF. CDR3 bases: TGCGCCAGCAGAACCGGTGTACTCAGCACAGATACGCAGTATTTT.

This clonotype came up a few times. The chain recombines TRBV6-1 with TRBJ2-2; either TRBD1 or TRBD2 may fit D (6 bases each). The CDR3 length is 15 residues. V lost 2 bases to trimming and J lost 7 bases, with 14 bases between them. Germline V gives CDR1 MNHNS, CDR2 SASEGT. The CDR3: CASSERSGADGELFF. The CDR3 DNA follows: TGTGCCAGCAGTGAACGTTCGGGGGCGGACGGGGAGCTGTTTTTT.

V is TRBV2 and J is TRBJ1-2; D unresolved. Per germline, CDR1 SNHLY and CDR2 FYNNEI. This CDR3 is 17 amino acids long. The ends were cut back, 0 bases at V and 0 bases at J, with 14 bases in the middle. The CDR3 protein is CASSEASSGNPNYGYTF. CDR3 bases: TGTGCCAGCAGTGAAGCATCCTCCGGGAACCCTAACTATGGCTACACCTTC.

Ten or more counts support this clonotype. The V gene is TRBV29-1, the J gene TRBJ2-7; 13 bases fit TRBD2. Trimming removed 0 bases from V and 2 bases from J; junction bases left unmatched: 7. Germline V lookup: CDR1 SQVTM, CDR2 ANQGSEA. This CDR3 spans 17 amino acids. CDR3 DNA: TGCAGCGTTGAAGATCCCGGACTAGCGGGAGTTACCTACGAGCAGTACGTC. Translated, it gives CSVEDPGLAGVTYEQYV.

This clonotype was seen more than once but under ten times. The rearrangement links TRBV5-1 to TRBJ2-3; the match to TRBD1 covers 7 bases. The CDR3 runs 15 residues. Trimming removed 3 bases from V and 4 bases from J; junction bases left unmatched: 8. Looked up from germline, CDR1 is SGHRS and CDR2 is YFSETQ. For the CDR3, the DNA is TGCGCCAGCAGCTCACCGAACAGGGGCCCAGATACGCAGTATTTT. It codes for CASSSPNRGPDTQYF.

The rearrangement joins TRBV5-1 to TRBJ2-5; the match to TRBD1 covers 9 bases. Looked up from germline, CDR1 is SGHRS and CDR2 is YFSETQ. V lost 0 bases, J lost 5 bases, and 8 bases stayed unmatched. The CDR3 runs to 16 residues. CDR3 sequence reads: CASSLGSGQGKETQYF. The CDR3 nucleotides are TGCGCCAGCAGCTTGGGTTCGGGACAGGGAAAGGAGACCCAGTACTTC.

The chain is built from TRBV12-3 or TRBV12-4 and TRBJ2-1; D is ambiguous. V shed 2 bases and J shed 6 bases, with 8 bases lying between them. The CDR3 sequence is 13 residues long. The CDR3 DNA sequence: TGTGCCAGCAGTTTATCTGTAGCCAATGAGCAGTTCTTC. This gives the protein CASSLSVANEQFF.

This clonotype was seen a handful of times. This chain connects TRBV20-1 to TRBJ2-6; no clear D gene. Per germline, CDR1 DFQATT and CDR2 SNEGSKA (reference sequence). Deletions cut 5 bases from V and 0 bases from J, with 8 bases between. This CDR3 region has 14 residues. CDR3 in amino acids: CSAPTFSGANVLTF. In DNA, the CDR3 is TGCAGTGCTCCAACTTTCTCTGGGGCCAACGTCCTGACTTTC.

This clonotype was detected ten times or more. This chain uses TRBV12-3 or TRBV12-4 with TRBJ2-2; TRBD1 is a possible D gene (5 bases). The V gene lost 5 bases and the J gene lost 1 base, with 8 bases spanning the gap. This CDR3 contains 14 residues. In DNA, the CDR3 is TGTGCCAGCAGTCCTGACAGGAACACCGGGGAGCTGTTTTTT. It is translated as CASSPDRNTGELFF.

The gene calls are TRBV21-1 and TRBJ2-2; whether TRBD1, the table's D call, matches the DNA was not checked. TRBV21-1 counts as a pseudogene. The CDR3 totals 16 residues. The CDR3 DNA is TGTGCCAGCAGCATCCCGGGACAGGAGTTCACCGGGGAGCTGTTTTTT. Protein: CASSIPGQEFTGELFF.

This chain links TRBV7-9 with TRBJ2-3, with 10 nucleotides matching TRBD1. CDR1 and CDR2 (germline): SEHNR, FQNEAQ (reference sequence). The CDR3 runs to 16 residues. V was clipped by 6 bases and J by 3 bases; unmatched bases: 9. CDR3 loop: CASSSPGTGATDTQYF. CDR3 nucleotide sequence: TGTGCCAGCAGTTCTCCCGGGACAGGGGCGACAGATACGCAGTATTTT.

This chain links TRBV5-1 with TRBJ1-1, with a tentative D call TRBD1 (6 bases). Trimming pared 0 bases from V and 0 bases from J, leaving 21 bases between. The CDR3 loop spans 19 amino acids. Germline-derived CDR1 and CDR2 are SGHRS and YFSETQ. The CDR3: CASSLGGPQGGPLNTEAFF. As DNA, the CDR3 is TGCGCCAGCAGCTTGGGGGGCCCACAGGGAGGTCCCTTGAACACTGAAGCTTTCTTT.

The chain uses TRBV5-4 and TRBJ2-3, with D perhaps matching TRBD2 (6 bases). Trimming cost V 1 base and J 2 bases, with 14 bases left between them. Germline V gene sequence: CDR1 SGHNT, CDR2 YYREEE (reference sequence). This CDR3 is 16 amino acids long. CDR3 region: CASSLWAGKDTDTQYF. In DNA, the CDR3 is TGTGCCAGCAGCTTGTGGGCGGGGAAGGACACAGATACGCAGTATTTT.

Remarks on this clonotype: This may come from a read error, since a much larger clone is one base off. In nucleotides, the CDR3 is TGTGCCGCCAGTGACCCCGGACAGGGGCGCGCAGATACGCAGTATTTT. Protein product: CAASDPGQGRADTQYF. This chain connects TRBV24-1 to TRBJ2-3, with 9 bases identical to TRBD1. Per germline, CDR1 KGHDR and CDR2 SFDVKD. The CDR3 contains 16 residues.

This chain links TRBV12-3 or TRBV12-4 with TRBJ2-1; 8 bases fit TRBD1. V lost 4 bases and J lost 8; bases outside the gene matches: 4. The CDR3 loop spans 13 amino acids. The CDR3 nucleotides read TGTGCCAGCAGTTGGACAGGGCTCGATGAGCAGTTCTTC. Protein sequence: CASSWTGLDEQFF.

The CDR3 sequence: CASSPLQGPQETQYF. The CDR3 DNA reads TGTGCCAGCTCACCCCTACAGGGCCCCCAAGAGACCCAGTACTTC. The chain has TRBV18 and TRBJ2-5, with D perhaps matching TRBD1 (6 bases). CDR1 KGHSH and CDR2 LQKENI come from the germline V gene. V lost 3 bases and J lost 1, with 12 bases in between. CDR3 length: 15 residues.